This TCR beta chain was retrieved from a study of blood T cell repertoires in COVID-19. Whole-study context: COVID-19 samples, acute and convalescent, were from the United States, Italy and Spain. T cells, B-cell-depleted T cells, or PBMCs provided the cDNA or gDNA that served as material.

The authors' processing: Reference gene primer amplification in the assay estimated nucleated cell counts. The repertoire was sequenced with immunoSEQ multiplex PCR; TCRdb's copy has only in-frame clones and lacks some. V and J calls and clone size come straight from that table; D and trimming were deduced from the DNA. The sample has roughly 250,000 clones, around 89% seen once. The CDR3 is 12 residues long. Trimming took 2 bases from V and 6 from J, leaving 6 bases between them. The sample taken for sequencing was peripheral blood. This clonotype originated in a man younger than 40 with acute or convalescent COVID-19. V is TRBV12-3 or TRBV12-4 and J is TRBJ2-3; D gene unclear. In DNA, the CDR3 is TGTGCCAGCAGTTTACAGGCGGATACGCAGTATTTT. Residues: CASSLQADTQYF.